The clone carrying this T cell receptor beta chain was seen ten or more times. Mismatch with germline at one junction end may stem from a read error. The sample belongs to a study of low-dose radiotherapy and immunotherapy resistance in tumors. Alpha and beta chains were covered, as first-strand cDNA relied on TRAV- and TRBV-specific primers. The TCRs were subjected to amplification over 20 PCR cycles employing a constant-region primer in conjunction with a V-primer adapter. TCRdb used MiXCR to reprocess the reads, holding one entry per CDR3 protein. The data hold roughly 38,000 distinct CDR3 sequences, with roughly 20% observed a single time. Time point reported: after trial treatment. Specified treatment: LDRT plus nivolumab, ipilimumab, low-dose cyclophosphamide and aspirin (RACIN trial). This CDR3 is built from 15 residues. CDR1 and CDR2 from the germline V gene are GTSNPN and SVGIG (reference sequence).

Sequenced here: PBMCs, sampled after low-dose radiotherapy plus immunotherapy. The rearrangement joins TRBV30 to TRBJ2-1; 9 bases align to TRBD1. This clonotype was obtained from a female donor with ovarian cancer. The CDR3 nucleotides are TGTGCCTGGGGGGCGGGGACAGGGTCCTACGATGAGCAGTTCTTC. The encoded protein is CAWGAGTGSYDEQFF.